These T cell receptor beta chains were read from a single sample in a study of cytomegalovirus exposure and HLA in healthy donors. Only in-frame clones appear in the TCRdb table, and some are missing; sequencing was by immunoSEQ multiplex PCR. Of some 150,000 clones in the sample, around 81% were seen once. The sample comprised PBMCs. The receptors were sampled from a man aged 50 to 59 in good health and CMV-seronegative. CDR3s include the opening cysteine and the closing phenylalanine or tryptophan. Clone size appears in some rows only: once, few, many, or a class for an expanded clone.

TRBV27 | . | CASSLKPPYRTSVADTQYF
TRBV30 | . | CAWSVRGGSEKLFF
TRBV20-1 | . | CSAFDGRVKYF
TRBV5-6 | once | CASSLRDRGLGETQYF
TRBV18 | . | CASSPGVGIAEAFF
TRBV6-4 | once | CASSDSPGNIQYF
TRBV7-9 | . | CASTLAGGGTDTQYF
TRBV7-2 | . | CASSPGGASSYEQYF
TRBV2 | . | CASSEEAGTRYF
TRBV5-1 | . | CASSQGQNTGELFF
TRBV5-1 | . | CASSLENSAGHHEQYF
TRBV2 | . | CASSNRQVYF
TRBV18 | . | CASSPYRDTTGSSNQPQHF
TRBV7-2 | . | CASTERGGPTQYF
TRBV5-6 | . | CASSLGRGCEAFF
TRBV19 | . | CATKGQNTEAFF
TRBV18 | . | CASSPRSRADNEQFF
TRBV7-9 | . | CATTRARDTEAFF
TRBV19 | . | CASSIRGGQTYEQYF
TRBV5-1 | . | CASSSTGLGYTF
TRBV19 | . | CASSIFGTGAANYGYTF
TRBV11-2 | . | CASTIFESNTEAFF
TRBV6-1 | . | CASSESGIQHF
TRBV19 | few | CASSIQGLSGVRPSSYNEQFF
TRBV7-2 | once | CASSPGSNQPQHF
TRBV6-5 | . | CASRWGAGETQYF
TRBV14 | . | CASSRGGPYNEQFF
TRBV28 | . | CASSLSEGGYTF
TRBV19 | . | CASSSGISYNEQFF
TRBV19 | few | CASRPGGTGDTEAFF
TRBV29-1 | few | CSVVRDSGNTIYF
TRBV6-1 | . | CASTTGGHLNEKLFF
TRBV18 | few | CASSPLRENEKLFF
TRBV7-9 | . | CASTTDRGFYEQYF
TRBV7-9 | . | CASSLQENTEAFF
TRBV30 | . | CAIGDRGLSVGEKLFF
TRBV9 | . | CASSVGGRGSYEQYF
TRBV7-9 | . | CASSFRQGVNTEAFF
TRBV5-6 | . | CASGSGTPDYEQYF
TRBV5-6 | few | CASSLAVGTGRRETQYF
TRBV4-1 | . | CASNRGGAYNEQFF
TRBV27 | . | CASSSTTPVNSNQPQHF
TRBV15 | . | CATSGWTGDREQYF
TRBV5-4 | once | CASSLVGANYGYTF
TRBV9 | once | CASSPHLTGLRYGYTF
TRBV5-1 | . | CASSPAGGSYNEQFF
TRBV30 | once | CAWSVRQAGGYTF
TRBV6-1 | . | CASKGGQPNYGYTF